The 9 T cell receptor beta chains reported below all come from one sample, sequenced in a study of T cell clones after liver transplantation (dated by TCRdb to about 2019). The method was the immunoSEQ multiplex PCR assay. In its TCRdb copy, this immuneACCESS table keeps in-frame sequences only and misses some clones. Where compared with another copy, unresolved V genes explain less than half of these, and the others have no known cause. The sample table holds more than 100,000 clones, of which about 86% were seen once. Approximately 2.8% of the sample comes from the top ten. The sequences come from CD4+ T cells from blood, collected approximately 43 months after liver transplant. These receptors were obtained from a human patient who received a liver transplant. A transplant means some T cells may be of graft donor rather than patient origin.

The chain has TRBV18 and TRBJ2-1; 9 nucleotides match TRBD2. There are 18 residues in the CDR3. Looked up from germline, CDR1 is KGHSH and CDR2 is LQKENI. V dropped 2 bases and J dropped 0; count of bases not matched to a gene: 8. The CDR3 DNA follows: TGTGCCAGCTCACCAGCAGCGGGGGGCTCCTTCTCCTACAATGAGCAGTTCTTC. Residues: CASSPAAGGSFSYNEQFF. The complete variable domain, with remaining parts taken from reference TRBV18 and TRBJ2-1, reads NAGVMQNPRHLVRRRGQEARLRCSPMKGHSHVYWYRQLPEEGLKFMVYLQKENIIDESGMPKERFSAEFPKEGPSILRIQQVVRGDSAAYFCASSPAAGGSFSYNEQFFGPGTRLTVL.

The chain employs TRBV19 and TRBJ2-1; D is tentatively TRBD1 or TRBD2 (5 bases each). The CDR3 spans 15 residues. Germline V gene lookup returns CDR1 LNHDA and CDR2 SQIVND (reference sequence). The ends were cut back, 3 bases at V and 0 bases at J, with 9 bases in the middle. CDR3 sequence (DNA): TGTGCCAGTAGTATTCGTGGGGGCTCCTACAATGAGCAGTTCTTC. This gives the protein CASSIRGGSYNEQFF.

This chain connects TRBV6-5 to TRBJ1-2, with D perhaps matching TRBD1 (5 bases). V gave up 5 bases and J gave up 3 bases, with 16 bases separating them. The CDR3 consists of 15 residues. Germline CDR1 and CDR2: MNHEY and SVGAGI. As DNA, the CDR3 is TGTGCCAGCAGTGGACATCCTTCTACTGACTATGGCTACACCTTC. It specifies CASSGHPSTDYGYTF.

The table lists this clone with a count of one. This chain uses TRBV10-3 with TRBJ1-2, with a possible D match to TRBD1 (6 bases). The CDR3 consists of 13 residues. Per germline, CDR1 ENHRY and CDR2 SYGVKD. V was pared by 6 bases and J by 4 bases, with 12 bases between. The CDR3 loop reads CAISMTGVYGYTF. CDR3 coding DNA: TGTGCCATCAGCATGACAGGAGTCTATGGCTACACCTTC.

This clone came up once. The V and J genes are TRBV4-2 and TRBJ2-7, with 10 nucleotides matching TRBD2. This CDR3 is built from 17 residues. CDR1 and CDR2 (germline): LGHNA, YNFKEQ. Trimming took 3 bases from V and 4 from J; bases not matched to a gene: 12. DNA for the CDR3: TGTGCCAGCAGCCATCAAGGGGCTAGCGGGAGCGGGTACGAGCAGTACTTC. It translates to CASSHQGASGSGYEQYF.

V gene TRBV5-4 combines with J gene TRBJ1-1; a weak D match, TRBD1 (6 bases). Looked up from germline, CDR1 is SGHNT and CDR2 is YYREEE (reference sequence). V shed 4 bases and J shed 1 base, with 20 bases lying between them. This CDR3 contains 17 residues. Here the CDR3 reads CASSPGTLSGANTEAFF. CDR3 nucleotide sequence: TGTGCCAGCAGCCCCGGGACACTCTCCGGAGCGAACACTGAAGCTTTCTTT. The full variable domain, rest sourced from reference TRBV5-4 and TRBJ1-1, is ETGVTQSPTHLIKTRGQQVTLRCSSQSGHNTVSWYQQALGQGPQFIFQYYREEENGRGNFPPRFSGLQFPNYSSELNVNALELDDSALYLCASSPGTLSGANTEAFFGQGTRLTVV.

The chain employs TRBV13 and TRBJ2-3; D is unclear. The germline V and J ends were trimmed by 1 base and 2 bases, with 13 bases remaining between them. This CDR3 is built from 16 residues. Germline CDR1 and CDR2: PRHDT and FYEKMQ (reference sequence). The CDR3: CASSLAPVGYTDTQYF. The CDR3 DNA follows: TGTGCCAGCAGCTTAGCCCCGGTGGGCTACACAGATACGCAGTATTTT.

The chain combines TRBV14 with TRBJ2-1; a weak D match, TRBD2 (6 bases). V lost 9 bases to trimming and J lost 1 base, with 13 bases between them. The germline gives CDR1 SGHDN, CDR2 FVKESK. The CDR3 contains 14 residues. As DNA, the CDR3 is TGTGCCAGTGAACAGGCGGGGTCCTACAATGAGCAGTTCTTC. Residues: CASEQAGSYNEQFF. Based on the CDR3 plus reference TRBV14 and TRBJ2-1, the full variable domain is EAGVTQFPSHSVIEKGQTVTLRCDPISGHDNLYWYRRVMGKEIKFLLHFVKESKQDESGMPNNRFLAERTGGTYSTLKVQPAELEDSGVYFCASEQAGSYNEQFFGPGTRLTVL.

This clone occurred once. The J gene is TRBJ1-2, the V gene TRBV4-3, with 7 bases that match TRBD1. This CDR3 is built from 15 residues. Germline CDR1 and CDR2: LGHNA and YSLEER. Losses at the gene ends were 5 bases for V and 2 bases for J; bases not matched to a gene: 8. The CDR3 is CASSYHTGENYGYTF. The CDR3 DNA sequence: TGCGCCAGCAGCTATCACACAGGGGAGAACTATGGCTACACCTTC.